This is a list of T cell receptor beta chains from one sample in a study of cytomegalovirus exposure and HLA in healthy donors. This table comes from immunoSEQ multiplex PCR, and its TCRdb copy is limited to in-frame clones, with some not included. The data contain 150,000 to 200,000 clones, approximately 70% of them singletons. Sequencing was performed on PBMCs. These receptor sequences come from a middle-aged man in good health and CMV-seropositive. Both conserved end residues are part of each CDR3. A D gene is named only where the DNA matches it firmly.

CDR3: CASSLQTGEGGYTF; D: TRBD1; V: TRBV4-2; J: TRBJ1-2
CDR3: CASSPQQIQSYTF; D: .; V: TRBV18; J: TRBJ1-2
CDR3: CASSFVGDTEAFF; D: .; V: TRBV5-6; J: TRBJ1-1
CDR3: CASSVGGGKGTEAFF; D: .; V: TRBV9; J: TRBJ1-1
CDR3: CSVEGQGETQYF; D: .; V: TRBV29-1; J: TRBJ2-5
CDR3: CASSPDRGNEQFF; D: TRBD1; V: TRBV18; J: TRBJ2-1
CDR3: CASSPRTGLYEQYF; D: .; V: TRBV4-3; J: TRBJ2-7
CDR3: CASSPQGAWHYEQYF; D: TRBD1; V: TRBV11-2; J: TRBJ2-7
CDR3: CASSQRLAGGVGANVLTF; D: TRBD2; V: TRBV4-2; J: TRBJ2-6
CDR3: CASSLNGQGGRNSPLHF; D: TRBD1; V: TRBV5-1; J: TRBJ1-6
CDR3: CASSSWTATCEQYF; D: .; V: TRBV7-9; J: TRBJ2-7
CDR3: CATSRGTANNSPLHF; D: TRBD1; V: TRBV15; J: TRBJ1-6
CDR3: CSSSGTSGGATYEQYF; D: TRBD2; V: TRBV7-9; J: TRBJ2-7
CDR3: CASSPSGSGVNSPLHF; D: .; V: TRBV5-6; J: TRBJ1-6
CDR3: CASSGDSPRETQYF; D: TRBD1; V: TRBV2; J: TRBJ2-5
CDR3: CASSRSGGAGEQFF; D: TRBD2; V: TRBV5-1; J: TRBJ2-1
CDR3: CASSIDGTGLGEQYF; D: TRBD1; V: TRBV19; J: TRBJ2-7
CDR3: CASSYFRDQPRHF; D: .; V: TRBV6-5; J: TRBJ1-5
CDR3: CASRGAASGANVLTF; D: .; V: TRBV9; J: TRBJ2-6